The entry below describes one T cell receptor (beta chain). Antigen specificity is unknown. This sample stems from a study of beta chain features in type 1 diabetes. The wider study: Cells sorted and examined across all samples totaled approximately 100 million.

The CDR3 is 13 amino acids. The germline V gene encodes CDR1 MNHNS and CDR2 SASEGT. With 6 bases clipped from V and 9 bases from J, the junction kept 7 bases outside the gene matches. The study reverse transcribed the entire isolated RNA, so it sequenced expressed TCRB transcripts. Sequenced naive, central memory and regulatory T cell samples produced an average of around 3.5 million reads. The assay was immunoSEQ multiplex PCR, and TCRdb's table has in-frame clones only and misses some. The data hold 200,000 to 250,000 clones, with 25% to 35% observed a single time. Study outcomes and limitations: Shortening that was moderate but significant affected the TCRB CDR3s of Type 1 diabetes patients in all four CD4+ subsets. It was among patients, rather than healthy donors, that naive, central memory and Treg TCRB repertoires appeared more similar.

The sample consisted of central memory CD4+ T cells from blood. The receptor's source is a young man in good health. The rearrangement uses TRBV6-1 and TRBJ2-4, with 8 nucleotides matching TRBD1. The CDR3 DNA is TGTGCCAGCAGAGACAGGGGTCTTAGCATTCAGTACTTC. Translated, it gives CASRDRGLSIQYF.